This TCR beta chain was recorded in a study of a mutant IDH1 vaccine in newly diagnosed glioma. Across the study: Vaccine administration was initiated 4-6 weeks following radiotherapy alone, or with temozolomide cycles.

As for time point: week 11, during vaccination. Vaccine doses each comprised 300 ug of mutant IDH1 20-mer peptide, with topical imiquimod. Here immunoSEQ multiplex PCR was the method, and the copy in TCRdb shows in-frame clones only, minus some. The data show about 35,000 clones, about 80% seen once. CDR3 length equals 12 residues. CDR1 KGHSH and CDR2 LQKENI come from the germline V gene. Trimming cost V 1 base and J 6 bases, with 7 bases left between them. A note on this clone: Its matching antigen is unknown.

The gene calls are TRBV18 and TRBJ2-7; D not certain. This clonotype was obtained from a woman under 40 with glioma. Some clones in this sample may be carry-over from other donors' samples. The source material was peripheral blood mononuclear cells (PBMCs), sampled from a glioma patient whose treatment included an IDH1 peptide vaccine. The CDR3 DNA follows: TGTGCCAGCTCACCACAGGGCCTCGAGCAGTACTTC. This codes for CASSPQGLEQYF.